Presented here are 2 T cell receptor beta chains from one specimen sequenced in a study of T cells in Graves' hyperthyroidism and ophthalmopathy. Amplified TCR beta CDR3 regions derived from RNA transcripts. HTBI primers drove first-round RT-PCR of the TCR CDR3. Using its own MiXCR run on the multiplex PCR reads, TCRdb lists one record per CDR3 protein. Among fewer than 600,000 distinct CDR3 sequences listed, about 14% were seen once. The source material was blood. The receptors stem from a woman between 35 and 50 years old with Graves' hyperthyroidism.

Many counts were recorded for this clonotype. J is TRBJ2-7 and V is TRBV19; 10 positions agree with TRBD1. The germline CDR1 and CDR2 sequences are LNHDA and SQIVND (reference sequence). The CDR3 extends over 14 amino acids. The ends lost 6 bases at V and 2 bases at J; junction bases unmatched: 4. CDR3 sequence (DNA): TGTGCCAGTAGATCCGGGACAGGGGCCTACGAGCAGTACTTC. It is translated as CASRSGTGAYEQYF.

This clonotype was seen repeatedly, ten times or more. This chain uses TRBV6-2 or TRBV6-3 with TRBJ2-7, with 7 positions matching TRBD2. The CDR3 totals 15 residues. Per germline, CDR1 MNHEY and CDR2 SVGEGT. The ends lost 6 bases at V and 3 bases at J; junction bases unmatched: 11. The DNA of the CDR3 is TGTGCCAGCAGATTGACTAGCACAGAGATCTACGAGCAGTACTTC. Translation: CASRLTSTEIYEQYF.